The clone carrying this T cell receptor beta chain has a handful of counts. Its specificity is unknown. Peripheral blood, together with lesional scalp punch biopsies, was collected from alopecia areata patients. The data originate from a study of CD8+ T cells in alopecia areata. Study at large: Treated patients swallowed 5 to 10 mg of oral tofacitinib twice daily. Regarding the study as a whole: Lesional scalp, especially alopecia totalis/universalis, showed higher clonality than normal scalp. Alphabeta T cells residing in normal skin are also sequenced in scalp samples.

Isolated RNA was reverse transcribed into cDNA used as the sequencing template. Only in-frame clones appear in the TCRdb table, and some are missing; sequencing was by immunoSEQ multiplex PCR. The sample shows 220,000 or so clones, around three fifths of them seen only once. The trim removed 6 bases at V and 6 bases at J, leaving 5 bases unmatched. Germline V gene sequence: CDR1 LNHDA, CDR2 SQIVND (reference sequence). This CDR3 spans 14 amino acids. The chain employs TRBV19 and TRBJ2-1, with 10 positions matching TRBD2. The sequencing used CD4+ T cells sorted from blood, collected at week 0. The receptor was isolated from a human donor with alopecia areata. The CDR3 reads CASRVAGGFNEQFF. Written as DNA, the CDR3 is TGTGCCAGTAGAGTAGCGGGAGGTTTCAATGAGCAGTTCTTC.